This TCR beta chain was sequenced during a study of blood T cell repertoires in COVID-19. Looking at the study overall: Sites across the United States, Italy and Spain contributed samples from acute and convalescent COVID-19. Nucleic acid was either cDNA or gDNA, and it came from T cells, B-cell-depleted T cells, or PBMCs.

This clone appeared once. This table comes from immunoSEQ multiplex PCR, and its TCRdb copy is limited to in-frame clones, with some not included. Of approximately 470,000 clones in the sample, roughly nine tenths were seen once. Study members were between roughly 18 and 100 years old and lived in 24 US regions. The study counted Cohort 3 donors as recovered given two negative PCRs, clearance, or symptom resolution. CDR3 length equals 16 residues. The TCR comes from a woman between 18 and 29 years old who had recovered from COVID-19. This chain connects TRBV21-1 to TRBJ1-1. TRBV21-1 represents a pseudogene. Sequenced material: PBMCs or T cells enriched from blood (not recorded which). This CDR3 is CASSKASGQGGTEAFF. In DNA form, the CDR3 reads TGTGCCAGCAGCAAAGCATCGGGCCAGGGAGGAACTGAAGCTTTCTTT.